The rows below give T cell receptor beta chains drawn from one sample of a study of PD-1 blockade in classical Hodgkin lymphoma. Here immunoSEQ multiplex PCR was the method, and the copy in TCRdb shows in-frame clones only, minus some. The sample shows under 70,000 clones, 65% to 75% of them seen only once. The sequenced sample was peripheral blood mononuclear cells (PBMCs), obtained before the second cycle of nivolumab. All receptors come from a human donor with classical Hodgkin lymphoma. CDR3s include the opening cysteine and the closing phenylalanine or tryptophan. A D gene is named only where the DNA matches it firmly. Some rows have no size entry. The others give once, few or many, or a class for an expanded clone.

cdr3_nt cdr3_aa j_call d_call clone_size v_call
TGTGCCAGCAGTTTATTAGCGGGGTCTAATGAAAAACTGTTTTTT CASSLLAGSNEKLFF TRBJ1-4 NA NA TRBV28
TGCGCCAGCAGCTTGGTACGGTCGACAGATACGCAGTATTTT CASSLVRSTDTQYF TRBJ2-3 NA NA TRBV5-1
TGTGCCAGCAGTCCATCTAGCGGGGGATTCGAGACCCAGTACTTC CASSPSSGGFETQYF TRBJ2-5 TRBD2 once TRBV6-1
TGTGCCACCAGCAGATTGACAGCCAACACCGGGGAGCTGTTTTTT CATSRLTANTGELFF TRBJ2-2 NA NA TRBV15
TGCGCCAGCAGCTTGGAGTGGCCTAGCAATCAGCCCCAGCATTTT CASSLEWPSNQPQHF TRBJ1-5 NA NA TRBV5-1
TGCGCCAGCAGCTTGGGACAGCTTCGCACAGATACGCAGTATTTT CASSLGQLRTDTQYF TRBJ2-3 NA NA TRBV5-1
TGCGCCAGCAGCTTGGCCCCCGGGAGAACAGATACGCAGTATTTT CASSLAPGRTDTQYF TRBJ2-3 NA NA TRBV5-1
TGTGCCACCAGCAAAATGGACAGGGACGAGCAGTACTTC CATSKMDRDEQYF TRBJ2-7 TRBD1 NA TRBV15
TGTGCCAGCAGCATCGGGACAGTCAATCAGCCCCAGCATTTT CASSIGTVNQPQHF TRBJ1-5 TRBD1 NA TRBV27
TGCGCCAGCAGTGATTGGCCGGGGAGCAATCAGCCCCAGCATTTT CASSDWPGSNQPQHF TRBJ1-5 NA few TRBV10-2
TGTGCCAGCAGCCCTCAGAGCGGAGCTCCTTTGGAGCAGTACTTC CASSPQSGAPLEQYF TRBJ2-7 NA NA TRBV11-1
TGTGCCTGGGGCCGGTGGGGGGGAGAGACCCAGTACTTC CAWGRWGGETQYF TRBJ2-5 TRBD2 NA TRBV30
TGTGCCAGTACCCCTACAAGCAAGGGACAGGGGGCTAGGAATGAGCAGTTCTTC CASTPTSKGQGARNEQFF TRBJ2-1 TRBD1 NA TRBV19
TGTGCCAGCAGCTTAACCCCCTACGAGCAGTACTTC CASSLTPYEQYF TRBJ2-7 NA NA TRBV7-2
TGTGCCAGCTCAAAGGTCCAGGGCTCCTACAATGAGCAGTTCTTC CASSKVQGSYNEQFF TRBJ2-1 NA NA TRBV19
TGTGCCAGCAGCGACCCCCCCCTTAGCGGGAAAGCCGGGGAGCTGTTTTTT CASSDPPLSGKAGELFF TRBJ2-2 TRBD2 NA TRBV7-9
TGTGCCAGCTGCTTGGAGGCGGTTTACGAGCAGTACTTC CASCLEAVYEQYF TRBJ2-7 NA NA TRBV7-9
TGTGCCAGCAGCTTGCTGGCCGGGGGTTACGAGCAGTACTTC CASSLLAGGYEQYF TRBJ2-7 NA NA TRBV5-8
TGTGCCAGCAGCGTACACACAGATACGCAGTATTTT CASSVHTDTQYF TRBJ2-3 NA NA TRBV9
TGTGCCAGCAGCGTAGACAGCTCCTATAATTCACCCCTCCACTTT CASSVDSSYNSPLHF TRBJ1-6 NA NA TRBV9
TGTGCCAGCAGCCCGTTGGGCAGACCCTATGGCTACACCTTC CASSPLGRPYGYTF TRBJ1-2 NA NA TRBV11-1
TGTGCCAGCTCTCTCTCTGGGACAGTTAATTCACCCCTCCACTTT CASSLSGTVNSPLHF TRBJ1-6 TRBD1 NA TRBV27
TGTGCCAGCAGCAAAGACGCCTTGACAGCGCGACAAGAGACCCAGTACTTC CASSKDALTARQETQYF TRBJ2-5 NA NA TRBV21-1
TGTGCCAGCGGTTTGGAGGCTTTGAACACTGAAGCTTTCTTT CASGLEALNTEAFF TRBJ1-1 NA many TRBV6-5
TGTGCCAGCAGCGGTGCGACAGGGAACTATGGCTACACCTTC CASSGATGNYGYTF TRBJ1-2 TRBD1 NA TRBV6-1
TGTGCCAGCAGCTTAGGTGGTAGGGGACAGGGGATGGCAGATACGCAGTATTTT CASSLGGRGQGMADTQYF TRBJ2-3 TRBD1 NA TRBV7-9
TGTGCCAGCAGCTTAGCGGGGGGGACCTACGAGCAGTACTTC CASSLAGGTYEQYF TRBJ2-7 TRBD2 few TRBV7-8
TGTGCCAGCAGGCAGCATTACGAGCAGTACTTC CASRQHYEQYF TRBJ2-7 NA NA TRBV2
TGTGCCTGGACACTCGGAGGGAACACTGAAGCTTTCTTT CAWTLGGNTEAFF TRBJ1-1 NA many TRBV30
TGTGCCAGCAGCTCGGGACCTAGAGACTACAATGAGCAGTTCTTC CASSSGPRDYNEQFF TRBJ2-1 NA NA TRBV7-8
TGTGCCAGTAGGACAGGGGGCTACTATGGCTACACCTTC CASRTGGYYGYTF TRBJ1-2 TRBD1 few TRBV19
TGCGCCAGCAGCCAAGAAGTACTAGCGATCAACGAGCAGTACTTC CASSQEVLAINEQYF TRBJ2-7 TRBD2 NA TRBV4-1
TGCAGCGCCGGGGGGCCGGGGGCGAGGGGCTACACCTTC CSAGGPGARGYTF TRBJ1-2 NA NA TRBV29-1
TGTGCCTGGAGTGTACGTTGGGGAGCGAACACTGAAGCTTTCTTT CAWSVRWGANTEAFF TRBJ1-1 NA few TRBV30
TGTGCCAGCAGCCAAGAAACCCAGCTGAACACTGAAGCTTTCTTT CASSQETQLNTEAFF TRBJ1-1 NA many TRBV14
TGTGCCAGCACCCGTGGAGGGTTGACTGAAGCTTTCTTT CASTRGGLTEAFF TRBJ1-1 NA NA TRBV27
TGTGCCAGCAGCTCGCAGGGGGCCGATACTGAAGCTTTCTTT CASSSQGADTEAFF TRBJ1-1 TRBD1 NA TRBV5-4